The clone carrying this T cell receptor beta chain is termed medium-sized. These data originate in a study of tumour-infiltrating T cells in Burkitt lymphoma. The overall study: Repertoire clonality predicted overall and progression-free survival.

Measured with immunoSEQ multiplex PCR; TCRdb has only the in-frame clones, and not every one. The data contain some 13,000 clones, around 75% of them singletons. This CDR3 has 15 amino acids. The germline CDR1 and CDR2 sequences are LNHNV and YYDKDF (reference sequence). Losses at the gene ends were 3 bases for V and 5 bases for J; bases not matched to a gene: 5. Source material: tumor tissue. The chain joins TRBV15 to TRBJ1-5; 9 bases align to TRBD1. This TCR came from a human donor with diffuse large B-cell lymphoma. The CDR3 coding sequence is TGTGCCACCAGCAGGGACAGGGGAGGGTATCAGCCCCAGCATTTT. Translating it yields CATSRDRGGYQPQHF.